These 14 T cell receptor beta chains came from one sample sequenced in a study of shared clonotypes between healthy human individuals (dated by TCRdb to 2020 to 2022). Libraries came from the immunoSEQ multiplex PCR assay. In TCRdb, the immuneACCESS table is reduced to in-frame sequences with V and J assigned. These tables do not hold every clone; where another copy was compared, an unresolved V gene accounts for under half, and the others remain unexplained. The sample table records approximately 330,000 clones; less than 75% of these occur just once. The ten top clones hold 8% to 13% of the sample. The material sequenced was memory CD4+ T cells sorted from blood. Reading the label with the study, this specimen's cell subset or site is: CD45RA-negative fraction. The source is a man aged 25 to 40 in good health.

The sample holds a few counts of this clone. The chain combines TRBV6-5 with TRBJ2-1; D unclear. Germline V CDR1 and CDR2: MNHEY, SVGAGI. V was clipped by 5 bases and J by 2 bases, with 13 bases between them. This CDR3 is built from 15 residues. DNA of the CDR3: TGTGCCAGCAGTGCCCGGGCGGATCCCTACAATGAGCAGTTCTTC. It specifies CASSARADPYNEQFF.

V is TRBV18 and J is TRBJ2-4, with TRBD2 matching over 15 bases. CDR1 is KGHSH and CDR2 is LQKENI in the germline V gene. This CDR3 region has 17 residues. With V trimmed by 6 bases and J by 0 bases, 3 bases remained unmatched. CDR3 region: CASSLGLAGGAKNIQYF. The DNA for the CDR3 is TGTGCCAGCTCGCTGGGACTAGCGGGAGGAGCCAAAAACATTCAGTACTTC.

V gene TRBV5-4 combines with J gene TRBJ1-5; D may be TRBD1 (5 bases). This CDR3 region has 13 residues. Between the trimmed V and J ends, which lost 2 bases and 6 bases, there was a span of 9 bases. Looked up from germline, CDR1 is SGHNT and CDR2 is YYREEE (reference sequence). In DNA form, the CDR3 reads TGTGCCAGCAGCTTTGGGACTAGTCAGCCCCAGCATTTT. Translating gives CASSFGTSQPQHF.

CDR3 nucleotide sequence: TGTGCCAGCTCACCACGGCTTCAGGTATCTGGGGCCAACGTCCTGACTTTC. This translates into CASSPRLQVSGANVLTF. The rearrangement uses TRBV18 and TRBJ2-6; D unresolved. CDR1 and CDR2 from the germline V gene are KGHSH and LQKENI. This CDR3 is built from 17 residues. With 1 base removed from V and 1 base from J, the gap between germline ends came to 11 bases.

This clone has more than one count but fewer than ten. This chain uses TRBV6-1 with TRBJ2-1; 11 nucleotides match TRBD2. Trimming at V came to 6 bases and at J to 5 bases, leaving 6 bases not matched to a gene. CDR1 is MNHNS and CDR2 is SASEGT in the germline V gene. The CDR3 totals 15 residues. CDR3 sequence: CASSALAGDHNEQFF. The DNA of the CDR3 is TGTGCCAGCAGCGCACTAGCGGGAGACCACAATGAGCAGTTCTTC.

CDR3 DNA sequence: TGTGCCAGCAGTCTGCGAATCCCGGGACTAGCGGGGCCAAACATTCAGTACTTC. It specifies CASSLRIPGLAGPNIQYF. This chain links TRBV27 with TRBJ2-4; 13 bases are shared with TRBD2. This CDR3 region has 18 residues. The V segment lost 5 bases and the J segment 6 bases; nucleotides outside the gene matches: 13. CDR1 is MNHEY, CDR2 SMNVEV, per germline (reference sequence).

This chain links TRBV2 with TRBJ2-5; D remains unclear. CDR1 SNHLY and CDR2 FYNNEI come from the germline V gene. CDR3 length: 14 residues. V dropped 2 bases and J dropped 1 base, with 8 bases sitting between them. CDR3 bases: TGTGCCAGCAGTGAATCGGCAGTCCAAGAGACCCAGTACTTC. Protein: CASSESAVQETQYF.

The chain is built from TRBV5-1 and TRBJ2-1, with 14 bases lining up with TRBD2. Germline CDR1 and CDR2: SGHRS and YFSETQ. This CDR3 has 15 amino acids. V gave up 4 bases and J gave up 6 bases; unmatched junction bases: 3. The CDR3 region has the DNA TGCGCCAGCAGCCTGGGGACTAGCGGGAGCAATGAGCAGTTCTTC. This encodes CASSLGTSGSNEQFF.

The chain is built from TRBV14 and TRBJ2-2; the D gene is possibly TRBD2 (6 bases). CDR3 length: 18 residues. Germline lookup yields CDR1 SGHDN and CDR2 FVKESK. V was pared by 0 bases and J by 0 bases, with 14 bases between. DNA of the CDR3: TGTGCCAGCAGCCAAGATAGGAGGGAACTGTCGAACACCGGGGAGCTGTTTTTT. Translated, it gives CASSQDRRELSNTGELFF.

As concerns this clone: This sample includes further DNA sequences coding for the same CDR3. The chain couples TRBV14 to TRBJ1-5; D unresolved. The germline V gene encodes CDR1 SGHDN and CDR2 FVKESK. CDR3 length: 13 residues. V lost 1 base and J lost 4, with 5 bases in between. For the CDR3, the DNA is TGTGCCAGCAGCCAAGGGGTGAATCAGCCCCAGCATTTT. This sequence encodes CASSQGVNQPQHF.

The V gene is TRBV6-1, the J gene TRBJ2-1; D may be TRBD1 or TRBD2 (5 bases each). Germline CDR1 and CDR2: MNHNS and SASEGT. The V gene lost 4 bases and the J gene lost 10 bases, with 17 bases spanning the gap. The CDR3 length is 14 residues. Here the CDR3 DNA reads TGTGCCAGCAGTGTCGGGGTGTCCCAGGGCGAGCAGTTCTTC. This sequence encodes CASSVGVSQGEQFF.

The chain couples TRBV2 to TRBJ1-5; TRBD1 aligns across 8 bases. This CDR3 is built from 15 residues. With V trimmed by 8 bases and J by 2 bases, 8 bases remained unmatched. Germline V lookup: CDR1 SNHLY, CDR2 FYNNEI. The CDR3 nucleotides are TGTGCCAGCGGAACTGCAGGGGGCCGCAATCAGCCCCAGCATTTT. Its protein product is CASGTAGGRNQPQHF.

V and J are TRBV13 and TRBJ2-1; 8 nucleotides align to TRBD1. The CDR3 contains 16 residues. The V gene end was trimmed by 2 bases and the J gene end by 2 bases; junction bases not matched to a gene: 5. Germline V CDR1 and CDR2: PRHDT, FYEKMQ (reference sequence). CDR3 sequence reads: CASSLPQGAPYNEQFF. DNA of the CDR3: TGTGCCAGCAGCTTACCCCAGGGGGCACCCTACAATGAGCAGTTCTTC. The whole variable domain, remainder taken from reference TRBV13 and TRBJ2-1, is AAGVIQSPRHLIKEKRETATLKCYPIPRHDTVYWYQQGPGQDPQFLISFYEKMQSDKGSIPDRFSAQQFSDYHSELNMSSLELGDSALYFCASSLPQGAPYNEQFFGPGTRLTVL.

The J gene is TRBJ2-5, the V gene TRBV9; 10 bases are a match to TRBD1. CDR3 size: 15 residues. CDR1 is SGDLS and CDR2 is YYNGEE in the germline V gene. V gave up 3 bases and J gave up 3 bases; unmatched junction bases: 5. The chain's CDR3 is CASSASGTGEETQYF. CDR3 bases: TGTGCCAGCAGCGCCTCCGGGACAGGGGAAGAGACCCAGTACTTC.